The subject of this entry is one T cell receptor (beta chain). The sample originates from a study of blood T cell repertoires in COVID-19. CDR1 is GTSNPN, CDR2 SVGIG, per germline (reference sequence). V was cut by 3 bases and J by 4 bases, with 15 bases left in between. The CDR3 runs to 15 residues. The protocol was immunoSEQ multiplex PCR, while the TCRdb copy is restricted to in-frame clones and leaves out a portion. The profile covers around 19,000 clones, with around 83% appearing a single time and 9.5% to 12% taken by the ten largest. The rearrangement joins TRBV30 to TRBJ1-4; TRBD1 might be the D (6 bases). The TCR originated in a human donor in a cohort sampled during active COVID-19. The sample comprised peripheral blood. CDR3 region: CAWSGTGRINEKLFF. CDR3 nucleotides: TGTGCCTGGAGCGGTACAGGGCGCATTAATGAAAAACTGTTTTTT.